This passage covers 10 T cell receptor beta chains from one sample sequenced in a study of shared clonotypes between healthy human individuals. The naive CD8 population came from CD45RO-negative cells selected for CCR7, without terminally differentiated effector memory CD45RA+ cells. Assay used: immunoSEQ multiplex PCR; TCRdb lists only in-frame clones, some missing. Of almost 700,000 clones listed, 90% to 95% are singletons. The sequencing input was naive CD8+ T cells sorted from blood. These receptors were collected from a man aged 30 to 39 in good health.

The J gene is TRBJ2-1, the V gene TRBV11-2; 9 positions agree with TRBD1. The J segment lost 3 bases and the V segment lost 6 bases, leaving 6 bases of the junction unmatched. The CDR3 totals 15 residues. CDR1 and CDR2 from the germline V gene are SGHAT and FQNNGV. The CDR3 reads CASSSRDRVYNEQFF. DNA for the CDR3: TGTGCCAGCAGTTCCCGGGACAGGGTCTACAATGAGCAGTTCTTC.

The chain links TRBV27 to TRBJ2-7, with D perhaps matching TRBD1 (6 bases). Germline V gene lookup returns CDR1 MNHEY and CDR2 SMNVEV (reference sequence). This CDR3 has 15 amino acids. The V gene lost 5 bases and the J gene lost 5 bases, with 19 bases spanning the gap. CDR3 DNA: TGTGCCAGCAGTCCGATCGGACAGTCCTACCACGAGCAGTACTTC. Its translation is CASSPIGQSYHEQYF.

Concerning this clone: Other nucleotide sequences from this sample produce the same CDR3. The V gene is TRBV6-1, the J gene TRBJ2-7, with D perhaps matching TRBD1 (6 bases). Germline values: CDR1 MNHNS, CDR2 SASEGT. V lost 0 bases and J lost 3, with 9 bases in between. The CDR3 has 14 residues. CDR3 in DNA: TGTGCCAGCAGTGAAGCGCGAGGGGGCTACGAGCAGTACTTC. Translating it yields CASSEARGGYEQYF.

V and J are TRBV2 and TRBJ2-1; TRBD2 matches 14 bases. The CDR3 is made up of 14 amino acids. The germline gives CDR1 SNHLY, CDR2 FYNNEI. Losses at the gene ends were 4 bases for V and 13 bases for J; bases not matched to a gene: 6. The CDR3, as DNA: TGTGCCAGCAGTGGCGGGACTAGCGGGAGATACCAGTTCTTC. It translates to CASSGGTSGRYQFF.

This sequence joins TRBV14 and TRBJ2-7; 9 bases fit TRBD1. CDR1 is SGHDN and CDR2 is FVKESK in the germline V gene. This CDR3 comprises 18 residues. V shed 1 base and J 2 bases; nucleotides not matched to a gene: 12. Written as DNA, the CDR3 is TGTGCCAGCAGCCAAGTGGGACAGGGTATGGGTAACGCCTACGAGCAGTACTTC. This gives the protein CASSQVGQGMGNAYEQYF.

A word on this clone: This specimen includes other DNA sequences encoding the same CDR3. V gene TRBV27 combines with J gene TRBJ2-7, with 7 bases matching TRBD1. After removal of 2 bases from V and 2 bases from J, the junction contained 0 bases not matched to a gene. CDR3 length: 13 amino acids. Germline CDR1 and CDR2: MNHEY and SMNVEV (reference sequence). CDR3 sequence reads: CASSLDRAYEQYF. The DNA of the CDR3 is TGTGCCAGCAGTTTAGACAGGGCCTACGAGCAGTACTTC.

This chain's CDR3 is CASSVEETAGGLPYEQYF. Here the CDR3 DNA reads TGTGCCAGCAGCGTAGAGGAGACAGCCGGGGGTCTCCCCTACGAGCAGTACTTC. The chain has TRBV9 and TRBJ2-7, with TRBD2 as a possible D gene (6 bases). V was clipped by 0 bases and J by 2 bases, with 21 bases between them. In germline, CDR1 is SGDLS, CDR2 YYNGEE. The CDR3 is 18 residues long.

This chain joins TRBV6-4 and TRBJ2-5, with TRBD2 as a possible D gene (6 bases). The V end was cut by 7 bases, the J end by 2 bases, with 23 bases between. Looked up from germline, CDR1 is MRHNA and CDR2 is SNTAGT. The CDR3 covers 17 residues. The CDR3 loop reads CASTDLGGGGFQETQYF. Here the CDR3 DNA reads TGTGCCAGCACCGATCTGGGAGGTGGGGGATTTCAAGAGACCCAGTACTTC.

The chain combines TRBV27 with TRBJ2-7; no clear D. CDR1 and CDR2 from the germline V gene are MNHEY and SMNVEV (reference sequence). CDR3 length: 14 amino acids. The V and J ends lost 5 bases and 2 bases respectively, with 13 bases between them. Here the CDR3 reads CASSRYYSPYEQYF. CDR3 bases: TGTGCCAGCAGTAGATACTATTCCCCCTACGAGCAGTACTTC.

V gene TRBV6-5 combines with J gene TRBJ1-1; D unresolved. Germline V CDR1 and CDR2: MNHEY, SVGAGI. The CDR3 spans 13 residues. V was cut by 6 bases and J by 1 base, with 9 bases left in between. CDR3 loop: CASSLGSNTEAFF. In DNA, the CDR3 is TGTGCCAGCAGCCTAGGATCGAACACTGAAGCTTTCTTT.